What follows are 23 T cell receptor beta chains derived from one specimen sequenced in a study of vaccination and CD4 T cells after COVID-19. Treatment in this sample: roughly ten-day PBMC culture with coronavirus spike peptide pools or control peptides (ViraFEST assay). Their antigens are not known. Researchers used the Oncomine TCR Beta short-read assay to sequence DNA from cultured CD4+ T cells. From the PCR reads, TCRdb called clonotypes with MiXCR, one entry per CDR3 protein. The table records roughly 14,000 distinct CDR3 sequences, about three fifths of them present only once. The source material was CD4+ T cells from blood, cultured in vitro. The receptors originated from a human donor who had recovered from COVID-19.

CDR3 nucleotides: TGTGCCAGCAGCTTAGTACTAGCGGGAGGGCGGCGGGAGACCCAGTACTTC. Its protein product is CASSLVLAGGRRETQYF. The J gene is TRBJ2-5, the V gene TRBV7-2, with TRBD2 matching over 13 bases. CDR1 SGHTA and CDR2 FQGNSA come from the germline V gene. With 1 base clipped from V and 5 bases from J, the junction kept 7 bases outside the gene matches. The CDR3 consists of 17 residues.

This clonotype was seen a handful of times. The chain links TRBV19 to TRBJ1-5; D gene unclear. The length of the CDR3 is 14 residues. The germline V and J ends were trimmed by 7 bases and 3 bases, with 13 bases remaining between them. The germline gives CDR1 LNHDA, CDR2 SQIVND (reference sequence). In DNA, the CDR3 is TGTGCCAGTACCCCCAGCAGTCCCAATCAGCCCCAGCATTTT. This sequence encodes CASTPSSPNQPQHF. Based on the CDR3 plus reference TRBV19 and TRBJ1-5, the full variable domain is DGGITQSPKYLFRKEGQNVTLSCEQNLNHDAMYWYRQDPGQGLRLIYYSQIVNDFQKGDIAEGYSVSREKKESFPLTVTSAQKNPTAFYLCASTPSSPNQPQHFGDGTRLSIL.

V gene TRBV20-1 combines with J gene TRBJ2-1, with TRBD2 matching 10 bases. V lost 1 base and J lost 7; bases outside the gene matches: 13. The germline V gene encodes CDR1 DFQATT and CDR2 SNEGSKA (reference sequence). The CDR3 runs to 17 residues. The CDR3 sequence: CSARVKRGGPLRNEQFF. The CDR3 nucleotides are TGCAGTGCTAGAGTGAAGCGGGGGGGCCCACTACGAAATGAGCAGTTCTTC.

This clonotype was observed a handful of times. The chain links TRBV19 to TRBJ2-7; unclear D gene. CDR3 length: 14 residues. V was cut by 1 base and J by 0 bases, with 7 bases left in between. Germline CDR1 reads LNHDA; CDR2 reads SQIVND (reference sequence). CDR3 region: CASSIVASSYEQYF. CDR3 coding DNA: TGTGCCAGTAGTATAGTGGCCAGCTCCTACGAGCAGTACTTC.

The chain combines TRBV7-2 with TRBJ2-1, with 11 bases fitting TRBD2. CDR1 and CDR2 from the germline V gene are SGHTA and FQGNSA. After removal of 5 bases from V and 8 bases from J, the junction contained 8 bases not matched to a gene. This CDR3 contains 15 residues. This chain's CDR3 is CASSPNGLAGYEQFF. In DNA form, the CDR3 reads TGTGCCAGCAGCCCCAATGGACTAGCGGGCTATGAGCAGTTCTTC.

The genes are TRBV7-3 and TRBJ2-6, with D possibly TRBD2 on 6 matching bases. Per germline, CDR1 SGHTA and CDR2 FQGTGA. The CDR3 sequence is 15 residues long. Trimming took 3 bases from V and 3 from J, leaving 9 bases between them. In DNA, the CDR3 is TGTGCCAGCAGCTTCGGAGGGAGTGGGGCCAACGTCCTGACTTTC. This codes for CASSFGGSGANVLTF.

This chain links TRBV30 with TRBJ1-2; D is unresolved. Germline V lookup: CDR1 GTSNPN, CDR2 SVGIG (reference sequence). Deletions cut 0 bases from V and 1 base from J, with 9 bases between. The CDR3 runs 14 residues. CDR3 DNA sequence: TGTGCCTGGAGTGTACGACGGGGTAACTATGGCTACACCTTC. This translates into CAWSVRRGNYGYTF.

V is TRBV6-1 and J is TRBJ2-7; 8 positions match TRBD1. Germline CDR1 and CDR2: MNHNS and SASEGT. V dropped 3 bases and J dropped 2; count of bases not matched to a gene: 6. The CDR3 runs to 15 residues. DNA for the CDR3: TGTGCCAGCAGTGACCTTTTCAGGGGGCCCTACGAGCAGTACTTC. This translates into CASSDLFRGPYEQYF.

In its sample, this clonotype was seen a few times. The chain is built from TRBV27 and TRBJ2-2, with D unclear. There are 12 residues in the CDR3. Germline lookup yields CDR1 MNHEY and CDR2 SMNVEV (reference sequence). Between the trimmed V and J ends, which lost 3 bases and 6 bases, there was a span of 5 bases. The CDR3 nucleotides are TGTGCCAGCAGTTTTTTGGCCGGGGAGCTGTTTTTT. Translation: CASSFLAGELFF.

The CDR3 region has the DNA TGTGCCAGCAGCGCGGATTTGGGAGAAAACACTGAAGCTTTCTTT. This encodes CASSADLGENTEAFF. The chain has TRBV28 and TRBJ1-1; the D is unclear. Germline CDR1 reads MDHEN; CDR2 reads SYDVKM. V lost 6 bases and J 2 bases, leaving 16 bases between the germline ends. CDR3 length: 15 amino acids.

This clonotype has just one count. The CDR3 loop is CASRAGTGGPYGYTF. CDR3 in DNA: TGTGCCAGCAGGGCCGGGACAGGGGGCCCCTATGGCTACACCTTC. The rearrangement links TRBV7-3 to TRBJ1-2, with TRBD1 matching over 12 bases. CDR3 length: 15 amino acids. CDR1 and CDR2 (germline): SGHTA, FQGTGA. After removal of 6 bases from V and 4 bases from J, the junction contained 6 bases not matched to a gene. Filled out from reference TRBV7-3 and TRBJ1-2, the complete variable domain reads GAGVSQTPSNKVTEKGKYVELRCDPISGHTALYWYRQSLGQGPEFLIYFQGTGAADDSGLPNDRFFAVRPEGSVSTLKIQRTERGDSAVYLCASRAGTGGPYGYTFGSGTRLTVV.

The table lists this clonotype with a few counts. The rearrangement uses TRBV27 and TRBJ2-2; TRBD1 matches 7 bases. V was pared by 4 bases and J by 0 bases, with 2 bases of the junction left unmatched. The CDR3 has 15 amino acids. Germline V lookup: CDR1 MNHEY, CDR2 SMNVEV (reference sequence). The CDR3 reads CASSWGQTNTGELFF. CDR3 coding DNA: TGTGCCAGCAGTTGGGGACAGACGAACACCGGGGAGCTGTTTTTT.

The chain joins TRBV7-2 to TRBJ1-1; TRBD1 agrees at 7 bases. The CDR3 is made up of 14 amino acids. V shed 3 bases, J shed 0 bases, and the junction held 1 base outside the gene matches. From germline, CDR1 is SGHTA and CDR2 FQGNSA. The CDR3 nucleotides read TGTGCCAGCAGCTTTACAGGGGTGAACACTGAAGCTTTCTTT. This gives the protein CASSFTGVNTEAFF.

The V call is TRBV20-1, the J call TRBJ2-5, with TRBD1 as a possible D gene (5 bases). Germline V gives CDR1 DFQATT, CDR2 SNEGSKA (reference sequence). CDR3 size: 14 residues. V lost 0 bases and J 2 bases, leaving 10 bases between the germline ends. CDR3 amino acids: CSARDRRGQETQYF. CDR3 DNA: TGCAGTGCTAGAGATCGTAGGGGTCAAGAGACCCAGTACTTC.

V is TRBV20-1 and J is TRBJ2-7; 7 bases match TRBD2. CDR1 is DFQATT, CDR2 SNEGSKA, per germline (reference sequence). V shed 5 bases and J 4 bases; nucleotides not matched to a gene: 14. The CDR3 length is 15 residues. The chain's CDR3 is CSAPKAAGAGYEQYF. The CDR3 region has the DNA TGCAGTGCTCCCAAGGCTGCGGGAGCCGGATACGAGCAGTACTTC.

This chain connects TRBV28 to TRBJ2-3; D is uncertain. With 2 bases removed from V and 9 bases from J, the gap between germline ends came to 12 bases. Germline V gene data show CDR1 as MDHEN and CDR2 as SYDVKM. The CDR3 is 13 residues long. The CDR3 is CASSLKSPVTQYF. CDR3 sequence (DNA): TGTGCCAGCAGTTTAAAGTCCCCAGTGACGCAGTATTTT.

The chain employs TRBV19 and TRBJ1-1, with D tentatively TRBD1 (5 bases). V was clipped by 5 bases and J by 10 bases, with 14 bases between them. There are 12 residues in the CDR3. CDR1 is LNHDA, CDR2 SQIVND, per germline (reference sequence). As DNA, the CDR3 is TGTGCCAGTAGTCCCCGGGGCGGTCGAGCTTTCTTT. This translates into CASSPRGGRAFF.

This rearrangement joins TRBV7-2 to TRBJ2-2; D is undetermined. Per the germline V gene, CDR1 is SGHTA and CDR2 is FQGNSA. The CDR3 length is 14 residues. V shed 0 bases and J shed 7 bases, with 9 bases lying between them. CDR3 nucleotides: TGTGCCAGCAGCTTAGCAAGCCACGGCGGGGAGCTGTTTTTT. It specifies CASSLASHGGELFF. The full variable domain, rest sourced from reference TRBV7-2 and TRBJ2-2, is GAGVSQSPSNKVTEKGKDVELRCDPISGHTALYWYRQSLGQGLEFLIYFQGNSAPDKSGLPSDRFSAERTGGSVSTLTIQRTQQEDSAVYLCASSLASHGGELFFGEGSRLTVL.

CDR3 amino acids: CASSSRGGMYIGDTQYF. CDR3 nucleotide sequence: TGCGCCAGCAGCTCTAGGGGCGGGATGTATATTGGAGATACGCAGTATTTT. The rearrangement joins TRBV4-3 to TRBJ2-3, with TRBD2 as a possible D gene (6 bases). With 5 bases removed from V and 5 bases from J, the gap between germline ends came to 23 bases. This CDR3 is 17 amino acids long. Looked up from germline, CDR1 is LGHNA and CDR2 is YSLEER.

The rearrangement joins TRBV11-2 to TRBJ1-2, with D hard to call. Trimming removed 1 base at V and 3 bases at J, with 6 bases between. The CDR3 is made up of 13 amino acids. The germline V gene has CDR1 SGHAT and CDR2 FQNNGV. The CDR3 region is CASSLASDYGYTF. CDR3 DNA: TGTGCCAGCAGCTTAGCGTCGGACTATGGCTACACCTTC.

This chain joins TRBV20-1 and TRBJ1-5, with D possibly TRBD1 on 5 matching bases. Germline values: CDR1 DFQATT, CDR2 SNEGSKA (reference sequence). Trimming cost V 2 bases and J 2 bases, with 7 bases left between them. The CDR3 sequence is 13 residues long. For the CDR3, the DNA is TGCAGTGCTAGACCCAGGGGCAATCAGCCCCAGCATTTT. This codes for CSARPRGNQPQHF.

V usage is TRBV20-1 and J usage is TRBJ2-7; 7 nucleotides align to TRBD2. The V segment lost 3 bases and the J segment 3 bases; nucleotides outside the gene matches: 11. Germline V gene data show CDR1 as DFQATT and CDR2 as SNEGSKA (reference sequence). The CDR3 has 15 residues. The CDR3 DNA is TGCAGTGCTAGTGAAGGGCGGGAGCCTTACTACGAGCAGTACTTC. Translation: CSASEGREPYYEQYF.

The chain joins TRBV24-1 to TRBJ2-3; 8 positions match TRBD1. The CDR3 covers 14 residues. Germline-derived CDR1 and CDR2 are KGHDR and SFDVKD. The trim removed 2 bases at V and 14 bases at J, leaving 11 bases unmatched. The DNA of the CDR3 is TGTGCCACCAGTGATTCGGGGACAGGAGACCTTAGGTATTTT. It specifies CATSDSGTGDLRYF.